Each of the 28 T cell receptor beta chains below was sequenced from the same sample in a study of neoadjuvant nivolumab and ipilimumab in lung cancer. Data came from immunoSEQ multiplex PCR; TCRdb stores just in-frame clones and leaves some out. The data contain approximately 29,000 clones, 90% of them seen just once; the ten biggest clones take up around 4.8%. The sequences come from peripheral blood, collected after neoadjuvant nivolumab, alone or with ipilimumab, at or shortly before surgery. These receptors originate from an adult with non-small cell lung cancer.

The chain couples TRBV9 to TRBJ1-2; 7 bases map to TRBD1. Germline-derived CDR1 and CDR2 are SGDLS and YYNGEE. The CDR3 runs to 15 residues. The junction had 5 bases not matched to a gene; V was cut back by 0 bases and J by 3 bases. CDR3 bases: TGTGCCAGCAGCGTAGGACAGGGTGCTCACTATGGCTACACCTTC. This codes for CASSVGQGAHYGYTF. Using reference TRBV9 and TRBJ1-2 for the parts outside the CDR3, the full variable domain is DSGVTQTPKHLITATGQRVTLRCSPRSGDLSVYWYQQSLDQGLQFLIQYYNGEERAKGNILERFSAQQFPDLHSELNLSSLELGDSALYFCASSVGQGAHYGYTFGSGTRLTVV.

The chain uses TRBV7-7 and TRBJ1-2; possibly TRBD1 for D (5 bases). The length of the CDR3 is 15 residues. V was pared by 2 bases and J by 8 bases, with 18 bases between. Looked up from germline, CDR1 is SSHAT and CDR2 is FNYEAQ (reference sequence). CDR3 nucleotides: TGTGCCAGCAGCTTAAGTGCGGGGCGGACTGGGGGCTACACCTTC. Its protein product is CASSLSAGRTGGYTF.

The V call is TRBV5-1, the J call TRBJ2-1; 10 bases are a match to TRBD1. Germline loops: CDR1 SGHRS, CDR2 YFSETQ. The CDR3 is 16 residues long. V trimming: 0 bases; J trimming: 0 bases; junction bases outside the gene matches: 0. The CDR3 DNA is TGCGCCAGCAGCTTGGGGACAGGGGGCTCCTACAATGAGCAGTTCTTC. Protein: CASSLGTGGSYNEQFF.

The rearrangement links TRBV5-6 to TRBJ1-1, with TRBD1 matching 8 bases. The CDR3 has 13 amino acids. J was trimmed by 6 bases and V by 8 bases; bases with no gene match: 9. The germline CDR1 and CDR2 sequences are SGHDT and YYEEEE. CDR3 sequence: CASSAGGKAEAFF. Here the CDR3 DNA reads TGTGCCAGTTCGGCAGGGGGCAAAGCTGAAGCTTTCTTT.

This clone has more than one count but fewer than ten. The chain joins TRBV6-1 to TRBJ2-5; the D gene is possibly TRBD2 (5 bases). The CDR3 has 13 residues. Germline lookup yields CDR1 MNHNS and CDR2 SASEGT. The ends were cut back, 3 bases at V and 3 bases at J, with 8 bases in the middle. The CDR3 is CASSDTSEETQYF. DNA of the CDR3: TGTGCCAGCAGTGACACTAGTGAAGAGACCCAGTACTTC.

The genes are TRBV7-9 and TRBJ2-3; perhaps TRBD1 as D (5 bases). This CDR3 contains 13 residues. Germline V gene sequence: CDR1 SEHNR, CDR2 FQNEAQ (reference sequence). The germline V and J ends were trimmed by 6 bases and 5 bases, with 12 bases remaining between them. CDR3 protein: CASRAGFKDTQYF. In DNA, the CDR3 is TGTGCCAGCAGGGCAGGGTTCAAAGATACGCAGTATTTT. The complete variable domain, with remaining parts taken from reference TRBV7-9 and TRBJ2-3, reads DTGVSQNPRHKITKRGQNVTFRCDPISEHNRLYWYRQTLGQGPEFLTYFQNEAQLEKSRLLSDRFSAERPKGSFSTLEIQRTEQGDSAMYLCASRAGFKDTQYFGPGTRLTVL.

The J gene is TRBJ1-1, the V gene TRBV28, with D perhaps TRBD1 (5 bases). V was trimmed by 6 bases and J by 2 bases, leaving 16 bases between them. CDR1 is MDHEN and CDR2 is SYDVKM in the germline V gene. The CDR3 covers 15 residues. CDR3: CASRIRGHINTEAFF. For the CDR3, the DNA is TGTGCCAGCAGGATCCGGGGCCATATTAACACTGAAGCTTTCTTT.

The genes are TRBV2 and TRBJ1-1; possibly TRBD1 for D (5 bases). Per germline, CDR1 SNHLY and CDR2 FYNNEI. V lost 8 bases and J lost 6, with 13 bases in between. This CDR3 region has 12 residues. In nucleotides, the CDR3 is TGTGCCAGCTCCCTTGGGGGGGCTGAAGCTTTCTTT. It yields the protein CASSLGGAEAFF.

CDR3 loop: CASSEARDRWNEKLFF. The CDR3 coding sequence is TGTGCCAGCAGTGAAGCGCGGGACAGGTGGAATGAAAAACTGTTTTTT. The chain carries TRBV6-1 and TRBJ1-4; TRBD1 matches 8 bases. J lost 5 bases, V lost 0 bases, and 5 bases had no gene match. The CDR3 extends over 16 amino acids. Germline CDR1 is MNHNS and CDR2 is SASEGT.

The chain uses TRBV19 and TRBJ1-5, with D perhaps TRBD1 (5 bases). This CDR3 contains 15 residues. V dropped 6 bases and J dropped 5 bases, with 17 bases sitting between them. The germline gives CDR1 LNHDA, CDR2 SQIVND (reference sequence). In DNA form, the CDR3 reads TGTGCCAGTAGCCACCAAGGACACCCTGATCAGCCCCAGCATTTT. It specifies CASSHQGHPDQPQHF.

This chain uses TRBV5-1 with TRBJ2-3; possible D gene TRBD2, 6 bases. Trimming stripped 4 bases from V and 2 bases from J, with 17 bases between. The CDR3 length is 16 residues. Germline-derived CDR1 and CDR2 are SGHRS and YFSETQ. Here the CDR3 DNA reads TGCGCCAGCAGCCCGACGGGGGTAACAGCCACAGATACGCAGTATTTT. It is translated as CASSPTGVTATDTQYF.

This clone was detected a few times. The chain couples TRBV5-5 to TRBJ1-6, with 7 bases identical to TRBD1. Germline CDR1 is SGHKS and CDR2 is YYEKEE (reference sequence). The CDR3 contains 16 residues. The V segment lost 0 bases and the J segment 13 bases; nucleotides outside the gene matches: 13. This CDR3 reads CASSLAQGGPQSPLHF. CDR3 DNA sequence: TGTGCCAGCAGCTTGGCCCAGGGGGGCCCCCAATCGCCCCTCCACTTT.

The chain joins TRBV7-2 to TRBJ2-1, with D perhaps TRBD1 (5 bases). V lost 1 base to trimming and J lost 4 bases, with 11 bases between them. The CDR3 loop spans 15 amino acids. Germline V gene lookup returns CDR1 SGHTA and CDR2 FQGNSA. The CDR3 spells CASSLVGAGYNEQFF. The CDR3 nucleotides read TGTGCCAGCAGCTTAGTAGGGGCCGGATACAATGAGCAGTTCTTC.

The J gene is TRBJ1-6, the V gene TRBV2; D is unresolved. This CDR3 spans 15 amino acids. Germline loops: CDR1 SNHLY, CDR2 FYNNEI. The V gene lost 3 bases and the J gene lost 0 bases, with 6 bases spanning the gap. CDR3 sequence: CASSDTSSYNSPLHF. The DNA of the CDR3 is TGTGCCAGCAGTGATACGAGCTCCTATAATTCACCCCTCCACTTT.

The gene calls are TRBV4-1 and TRBJ2-1; 9 bases agree with TRBD1. The CDR3 runs 16 residues. Germline V gene lookup returns CDR1 MGHRA and CDR2 YSYEKL. V lost 1 base, J lost 2 bases, and 3 bases stayed unmatched. The CDR3 loop reads CASSQGQGVTYNEQFF. The CDR3 region has the DNA TGCGCCAGCAGCCAAGGACAGGGGGTAACCTACAATGAGCAGTTCTTC.

The chain uses TRBV5-1 and TRBJ2-3; D ambiguous. V lost 0 bases and J lost 2, with 7 bases in between. This CDR3 contains 14 residues. Per germline, CDR1 SGHRS and CDR2 YFSETQ. The CDR3 nucleotides are TGCGCCAGCAGCTTGGCAGCCTACACAGATACGCAGTATTTT. Its translation is CASSLAAYTDTQYF.

The genes are TRBV15 and TRBJ2-3, with D tentatively TRBD2 (5 bases). This CDR3 region has 16 residues. Germline V gives CDR1 LNHNV, CDR2 YYDKDF (reference sequence). The germline V and J ends were trimmed by 4 bases and 2 bases, with 16 bases remaining between them. The CDR3 region has the DNA TGTGCCACCAGCATTATGAGAGGAGGTCTCACAGATACGCAGTATTTT. Translating it yields CATSIMRGGLTDTQYF.

The J gene is TRBJ1-1, the V gene TRBV6-6; D remains ambiguous. Trimming removed 7 bases at V and 0 bases at J, with 12 bases between. There are 14 residues in the CDR3. Germline lookup yields CDR1 MNHNY and CDR2 SVGAGI (reference sequence). This CDR3 is CASIKAGLNTEAFF. CDR3 nucleotide sequence: TGTGCCAGCATTAAAGCGGGGTTGAACACTGAAGCTTTCTTT.

This rearrangement joins TRBV20-1 to TRBJ2-7; D not certain. Looked up from germline, CDR1 is DFQATT and CDR2 is SNEGSKA (reference sequence). The CDR3 totals 11 residues. Trimming cost V 5 bases and J 3 bases, with 8 bases left between them. CDR3 amino acids: CSARPVYEQYF. CDR3 DNA: TGCAGTGCTCGACCGGTCTACGAGCAGTACTTC.

The V call is TRBV20-1, the J call TRBJ1-1; no reliable D call. This CDR3 has 11 residues. V lost 4 bases to trimming and J lost 7 bases, with 10 bases between them. The germline gives CDR1 DFQATT, CDR2 SNEGSKA (reference sequence). CDR3 in amino acids: CSAKFEDEAFF. CDR3 sequence (DNA): TGCAGTGCTAAGTTCGAGGATGAAGCTTTCTTT.

This chain links TRBV18 with TRBJ2-3, with 10 bases that match TRBD2. V lost 3 bases to trimming and J lost 1 base; unmatched junction nucleotides: 4. CDR3 length: 16 residues. In germline, CDR1 is KGHSH, CDR2 LQKENI. The CDR3 spells CASSPSGGAGTDTQYF. DNA of the CDR3: TGTGCCAGCTCACCGAGCGGGGGGGCCGGCACAGATACGCAGTATTTT.

The chain employs TRBV5-4 and TRBJ2-3; possibly TRBD2 for D (6 bases). The V end was cut by 5 bases, the J end by 3 bases, with 13 bases between. There are 14 residues in the CDR3. The germline CDR1 and CDR2 sequences are SGHNT and YYREEE (reference sequence). In nucleotides, the CDR3 is TGTGCCAGCAGTTCGGAGGGTGGGACAGATACGCAGTATTTT. Amino acid sequence: CASSSEGGTDTQYF.

This clone has only one observation. CDR3 coding DNA: TGCGCCAGCAGCTTGGGGCGGGAGAAAGAGACCCAGTACTTC. Translating gives CASSLGREKETQYF. The V call is TRBV5-1, the J call TRBJ2-5, with 7 nucleotides matching TRBD2. CDR3 length equals 14 residues. Germline CDR1 reads SGHRS; CDR2 reads YFSETQ. Trimming took 0 bases from V and 3 from J; bases not matched to a gene: 2.

The chain is built from TRBV29-1 and TRBJ1-1, with D perhaps TRBD1 (6 bases). V was pared by 3 bases and J by 4 bases, with 9 bases between. Germline V gives CDR1 SQVTM, CDR2 ANQGSEA. There are 12 residues in the CDR3. CDR3 in amino acids: CSVDGGGTEAFF. In DNA form, the CDR3 reads TGCAGCGTTGACGGAGGGGGCACTGAAGCTTTCTTT. The full variable domain, completed using reference TRBV29-1 and TRBJ1-1, is SAVISQKPSRDICQRGTSLTIQCQVDSQVTMMFWYRQQPGQSLTLIATANQGSEATYESGFVIDKFPISRPNLTFSTLTVSNMSPEDSSIYLCSVDGGGTEAFFGQGTRLTVV.

V gene TRBV6-5 combines with J gene TRBJ2-4, with 11 bases fitting TRBD2. After removal of 0 bases from V and 7 bases from J, the junction contained 5 bases not matched to a gene. Germline CDR1 reads MNHEY; CDR2 reads SVGAGI. The CDR3 spans 16 residues. The CDR3 spells CASSYSIAGGRNIQYF. The CDR3 DNA sequence: TGTGCCAGCAGTTACTCGATAGCGGGGGGGCGGAACATTCAGTACTTC.

This chain uses TRBV9 with TRBJ1-1; D is perhaps TRBD1 (6 bases). V dropped 0 bases and J dropped 2 bases, with 8 bases sitting between them. Looked up from germline, CDR1 is SGDLS and CDR2 is YYNGEE. The CDR3 is 14 amino acids. CDR3 sequence (DNA): TGTGCCAGCAGCGTAGGGACAGTTAACACTGAAGCTTTCTTT. Its translation is CASSVGTVNTEAFF.

This clone occurred once. The chain recombines TRBV5-1 with TRBJ2-7; a weak D match, TRBD2 (5 bases). The CDR3 sequence is 12 residues long. Per germline, CDR1 SGHRS and CDR2 YFSETQ. Trimming shortened V by 0 bases and J by 5 bases, and 6 bases separated the two germline ends. DNA of the CDR3: TGCGCCAGCAGCTTGGCCGGGGACGAGCAGTACTTC. As protein: CASSLAGDEQYF.

The chain has TRBV7-2 and TRBJ2-7, with D possibly matching TRBD2 (6 bases). Looked up from germline, CDR1 is SGHTA and CDR2 is FQGNSA. With 0 bases removed from V and 5 bases from J, the gap between germline ends came to 8 bases. There are 13 residues in the CDR3. CDR3 in DNA: TGTGCCAGCAGCTTAGCGGCGGGGCACGAGCAGTACTTC. Its translation: CASSLAAGHEQYF.